This paragraph covers one T cell receptor beta chain sequence. CDR3 length: 14 residues. Germline V CDR1 and CDR2: MNHEY, SVGAGI. V was pared by 0 bases and J by 3 bases, with 9 bases between. The data originate from a study of blood T cell repertoires in COVID-19. Per the authors' pipeline: Researchers report that nucleated cell counts were estimated from reference gene primer amplification. Produced via immunoSEQ multiplex PCR; TCRdb's table is partial and in-frame only. Clonal size and the V and J genes are those of that table, whereas D and trimming came from the DNA. The table includes about 220,000 clones, 82% detected once.

This clonotype was sampled from a woman aged 60-75 years who had recovered from COVID-19. What was sequenced was PBMCs or T cells enriched from blood (not recorded which). The chain uses TRBV6-5 and TRBJ2-7; TRBD2 might be the D (5 bases). The CDR3 here is CASSYSSGVYEQYF. The DNA of the CDR3 is TGTGCCAGCAGTTACTCGTCCGGGGTCTACGAGCAGTACTTC.